Each of the 3 T cell receptor beta chains below was sequenced from the same sample in a study of blood T cells in healthy people across ages. Using a J-beta primer mix together with a sample-barcoded 5' primer, a second PCR was run for roughly 6 to 11 cycles. TCRdb fed the 5' RACE reads into MiXCR, producing one record per CDR3 protein. The sample consists of 2 million or so distinct CDR3 sequences, approximately 50% of them appearing once. Sequenced input: blood. Source of these receptors: a woman between 40 and 55 years old in good health.

This clonotype was observed a handful of times. J is TRBJ2-4 and V is TRBV7-9, with D perhaps TRBD1 (6 bases). The CDR3 spans 14 residues. Germline V gene sequence: CDR1 SEHNR, CDR2 FQNEAQ (reference sequence). V was trimmed by 4 bases and J by 13 bases, leaving 20 bases between them. DNA of the CDR3: TGTGCCAGCAGCTCCGGGACACGATTCAAGGAGCAGTACTTC. Its translation: CASSSGTRFKEQYF.

The rearrangement joins TRBV6-2 or TRBV6-3 to TRBJ2-1; D not resolved. The CDR3 has 12 amino acids. Trimming stripped 2 bases from V and 10 bases from J, with 9 bases between. The germline V gene encodes CDR1 MNHEY and CDR2 SVGEGT. The CDR3 is CASSYGWAEQFF. DNA of the CDR3: TGTGCCAGCAGTTACGGCTGGGCCGAGCAGTTCTTC.

This clonotype appeared a single time. The chain has TRBV27 and TRBJ2-1, with TRBD2 as a possible D gene (6 bases). Germline-derived CDR1 and CDR2 are MNHEY and SMNVEV (reference sequence). The CDR3 covers 16 residues. V was shortened by 5 bases and J by 3 bases, with 17 bases between the two germline ends. DNA for the CDR3: TGTGCCAGCAGTCGGCTAGCGCCTGGTATCTACAATGAGCAGTTCTTC. Residues: CASSRLAPGIYNEQFF.